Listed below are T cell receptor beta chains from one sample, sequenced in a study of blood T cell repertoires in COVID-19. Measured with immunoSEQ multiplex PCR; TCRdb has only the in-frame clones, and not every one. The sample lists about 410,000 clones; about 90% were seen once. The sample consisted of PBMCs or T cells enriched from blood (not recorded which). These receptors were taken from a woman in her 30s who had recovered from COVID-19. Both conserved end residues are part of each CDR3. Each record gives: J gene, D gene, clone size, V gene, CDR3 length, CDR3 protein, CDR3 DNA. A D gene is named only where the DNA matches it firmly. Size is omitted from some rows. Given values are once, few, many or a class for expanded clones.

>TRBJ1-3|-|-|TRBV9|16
CASSALGGGRGNTIYF
TGTGCCAGCAGCGCCCTCGGGGGGGGGCGGGGAAACACCATATATTTT
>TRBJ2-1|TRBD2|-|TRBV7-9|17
CASSLWLAGSSYNEQFF
TGTGCCAGCAGCTTATGGCTAGCGGGGAGCTCCTACAATGAGCAGTTCTTC
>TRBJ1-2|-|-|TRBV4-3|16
CASSQTFGSPNYGYTF
TGCGCCAGCAGCCAAACGTTCGGGAGTCCAAACTATGGCTACACCTTC
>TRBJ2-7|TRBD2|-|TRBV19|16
CASSSPPGLATGEQYF
TGTGCCAGTAGTAGCCCTCCGGGACTAGCGACCGGGGAGCAGTACTTC
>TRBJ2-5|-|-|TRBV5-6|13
CASSLVGEATQYF
TGTGCCAGCAGCTTGGTAGGAGAGGCGACCCAGTACTTC
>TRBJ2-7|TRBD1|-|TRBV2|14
CASSGDRGGDEQYF
TGTGCCAGCAGTGGCGACAGGGGGGGCGACGAGCAGTACTTC
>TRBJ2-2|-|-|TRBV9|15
CASSPPGGHTGELFF
TGTGCCAGCAGCCCCCCCGGGGGGCACACCGGGGAGCTGTTTTTT
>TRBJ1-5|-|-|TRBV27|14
CASSLAGFNQPQHF
TGTGCCAGCAGTTTAGCCGGGTTCAATCAGCCCCAGCATTTT
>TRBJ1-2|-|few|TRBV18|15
CASSPAGVLNYGYTF
TGTGCCAGCTCACCAGCGGGGGTGCTAAACTATGGCTACACCTTC
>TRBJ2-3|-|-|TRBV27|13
CASSYPSADTQYF
TGTGCCAGCAGTTACCCTAGTGCAGATACGCAGTATTTT
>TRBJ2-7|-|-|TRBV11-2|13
CASSLSPSYEQYF
TGTGCCAGCAGCTTATCGCCTAGCTACGAGCAGTACTTC
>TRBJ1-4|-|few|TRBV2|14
CASSDPGTNEKLFF
TGTGCCAGCAGTGACCCCGGGACTAATGAAAAACTGTTTTTT
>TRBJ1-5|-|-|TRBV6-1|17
CASSEDLGGRPNQPQHF
TGTGCCAGCAGTGAAGATCTTGGAGGCAGGCCTAATCAGCCCCAGCATTTT
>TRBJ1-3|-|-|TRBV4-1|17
CASSQVRGGTSGNTIYF
TGCGCCAGCAGCCAAGTTAGAGGAGGGACCTCTGGAAACACCATATATTTT
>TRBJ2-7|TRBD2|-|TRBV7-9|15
CASSLTLAGEYEQYF
TGTGCCAGCAGCTTAACCCTAGCGGGAGAATACGAGCAGTACTTC
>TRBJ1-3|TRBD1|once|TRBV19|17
CASSPGDRANSGNTIYF
TGTGCCAGTAGTCCCGGGGACAGGGCTAACTCTGGAAACACCATATATTTT
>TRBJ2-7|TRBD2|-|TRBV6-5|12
CASRGLADEQYF
TGTGCCAGCAGGGGACTAGCAGACGAGCAGTACTTC
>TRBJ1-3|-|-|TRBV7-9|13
CASSLGTGNTIYF
TGTGCCAGCAGCTTAGGGACAGGAAACACCATATATTTT
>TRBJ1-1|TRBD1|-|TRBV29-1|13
CSADGTVATEAFF
TGCAGCGCCGATGGGACAGTGGCCACTGAAGCTTTCTTT
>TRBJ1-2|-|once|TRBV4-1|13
CASSPSSLYGYTF
TGCGCCAGCAGCCCTTCAAGCCTCTATGGCTACACCTTC
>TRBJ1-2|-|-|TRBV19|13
CASTGRGGYGYTF
TGTGCCAGTACCGGGAGGGGTGGCTATGGCTACACCTTC
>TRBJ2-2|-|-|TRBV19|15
CASSIGGVKSGELFF
TGTGCCAGTAGTATCGGCGGTGTGAAATCCGGGGAGCTGTTTTTT
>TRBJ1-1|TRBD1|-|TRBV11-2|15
CASSPGQGLNTEAFF
TGTGCCAGCAGCCCAGGACAGGGCCTGAACACTGAAGCTTTCTTT